The entry below gives a single T cell receptor beta chain sequence along with its context. TCRdb keeps only in-frame clones here, not all; method: immunoSEQ multiplex PCR. The sample shows over 250,000 clones, around 83% of them seen only once. This specimen belongs to a study of blood T cell repertoires in COVID-19. The sequencing sample was made of PBMCs or T cells enriched from blood (not recorded which). This TCR came from a man aged 35 to 55 who had been exposed to COVID-19.

The CDR3 loop is CATYLNTEAFF. The CDR3 DNA is TGTGCCACCTACTTGAACACTGAAGCTTTCTTT. V and J are TRBV5-4 and TRBJ1-1; no reliable D call. The CDR3 has 11 residues. Trimming removed 9 bases from V and 0 bases from J, with 6 bases in between. Germline CDR1 is SGHNT and CDR2 is YYREEE (reference sequence).